A selection of T cell receptor beta chains follows, all from one sample in a study of cytomegalovirus exposure and HLA in healthy donors. Repertoires were generated with immunoSEQ multiplex PCR, while TCRdb's copy carries only in-frame clones and drops some. Its table records tens of thousands of clones. The sample was PBMCs. The receptors come from a male donor in good health and CMV-seronegative. CDR3s leave out the opening cysteine and the closing phenylalanine or tryptophan. A D gene is named only where the DNA matches it firmly.

>-|TRBJ2-7|TRBV9
ASSVGQAQDYEQY
>-|-|TRBV5-4
ASSTSTSEQY
>-|TRBJ2-6|TRBV30
AWQGLPSGANVLT
>-|TRBJ1-1|TRBV19
ASTPGGRGTEAF
>-|TRBJ1-3|TRBV4-1
ASSQGRGLIISGNTIY
>TRBD2|TRBJ2-3|TRBV4-3
ASSQASGGADTQY
>-|TRBJ1-6|TRBV5-6
ASSLAKSSYNSPLH
>-|TRBJ2-7|TRBV2
ASSTGIGVYEQY
>-|TRBJ2-1|TRBV29-1
SVVRLESYNEQF
>TRBD2|TRBJ2-7|TRBV20-1
SASGGYEQY
>-|TRBJ2-1|TRBV20-1
SAPRGNEQF
>TRBD1|TRBJ2-2|TRBV10-1
ASSKDPPWTGTNTGELF
>-|TRBJ2-7|TRBV7-9
ASSLETGQGKQY
>-|TRBJ1-2|TRBV7-2
ASSLGRARDEGYT
>TRBD1|TRBJ1-1|TRBV18
ASSQDRVEAF
>TRBD1|TRBJ1-1|TRBV19
ASGTGGKTEAF
>-|TRBJ1-5|TRBV18
ASSPGSGEGQPQH
>-|TRBJ2-1|TRBV29-1
SVARGNSEQF
>-|TRBJ1-5|TRBV18
ASSRQDNQPQH
>-|TRBJ1-5|TRBV7-8
ASSLGPVGQPQH
>TRBD1|TRBJ1-1|TRBV6-5
ASTKLTGDLTEAF
>-|TRBJ1-2|TRBV6-1
ASSEVGEGGYT
>-|TRBJ1-1|TRBV27
ASRGQGGTEAF
>TRBD2|TRBJ2-7|TRBV4-1
ASSQELRGLAGTYEQY
>-|TRBJ1-2|TRBV7-2
ASSLGPIQSNSYT
>-|TRBJ1-1|TRBV18
ASSVSQMNTEAF
>TRBD1|TRBJ2-7|TRBV7-2
ASSPHGQGLNYEQY
>-|TRBJ1-6|TRBV7-3
ASSLTFPDSPLH
>TRBD2|TRBJ2-3|TRBV18
ASSRRGGQGDTQY
>TRBD2|TRBJ2-7|TRBV30
AWSRLAEAYEQY
>-|TRBJ1-2|TRBV7-9
ASSSYRELGGYT
>TRBD1|TRBJ1-2|TRBV2
ASSNTGGRGGYT
>-|TRBJ2-5|TRBV5-1
ASRGGGSGKETQY